This entry is about one T cell receptor (beta chain). The data derive from a study of blood T cells in healthy people across ages. Study as a whole: Every two T cells gave about one barcoded beta molecule via template switching.

This CDR3 contains 19 residues. The trim removed 4 bases at V and 2 bases at J, leaving 14 bases unmatched. Primed by a sample-barcoded 5' primer and a J-beta primer mix, a second PCR proceeded for 7 to 11 cycles. TCRdb redid the calling of the 5' RACE reads with MiXCR, one entry per CDR3 protein. The table lists some 1,800,000 distinct CDR3 sequences, roughly 43% of them singletons, with around 23% in the top ten. The receptor was isolated from a human donor in good health. The chain employs TRBV12-3 or TRBV12-4 and TRBJ2-6; 7 bases are a match to TRBD1. The sample comprised blood. CDR3 protein: CASSYLPGQADPGANVLTF. Here the CDR3 DNA reads TGTGCCAGCAGTTACTTACCAGGACAGGCGGACCCTGGGGCCAACGTCCTGACTTTC.